This section outlines one TCR beta chain sequence together with its context. The data derive from a study of preoperative IRX-2 immunotherapy in early breast cancer. Sequencing used immunoSEQ multiplex PCR; TCRdb keeps in-frame clones, though not all of them. The table includes about 5,600 clones, around 64% detected once. The CDR3 is 14 residues long. The V and J ends lost 1 base and 4 bases, in that order; junction bases with no gene match: 0. Looked up from germline, CDR1 is LNHDA and CDR2 is SQIVND (reference sequence). Treatment described: preoperative locoregional IRX-2 cytokine immunotherapy. Samples came from a phase Ib trial of preoperative locoregional IRX-2 cytokine immunotherapy.

Sequenced here: tumor tissue, sampled before IRX-2 immunotherapy. The sequence came from a human donor with breast cancer. V usage is TRBV19 and J usage is TRBJ1-5; 8 nucleotides agree with TRBD1. Written as DNA, the CDR3 is TGTGCCAGTAGTATAGGGACAGGGAATCAGCCCCAGCATTTT. It encodes CASSIGTGNQPQHF.